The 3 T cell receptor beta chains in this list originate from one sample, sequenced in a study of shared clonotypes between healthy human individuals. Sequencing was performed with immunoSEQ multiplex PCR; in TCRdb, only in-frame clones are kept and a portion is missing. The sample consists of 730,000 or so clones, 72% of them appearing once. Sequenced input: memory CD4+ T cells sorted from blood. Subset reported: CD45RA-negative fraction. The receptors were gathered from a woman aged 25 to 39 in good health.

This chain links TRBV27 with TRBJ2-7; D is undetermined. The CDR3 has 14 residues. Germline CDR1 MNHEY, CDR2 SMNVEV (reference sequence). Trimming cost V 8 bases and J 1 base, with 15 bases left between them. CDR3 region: CASAPLGGSYEQYF. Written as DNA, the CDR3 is TGTGCCAGCGCCCCACTTGGCGGTTCCTACGAGCAGTACTTC.

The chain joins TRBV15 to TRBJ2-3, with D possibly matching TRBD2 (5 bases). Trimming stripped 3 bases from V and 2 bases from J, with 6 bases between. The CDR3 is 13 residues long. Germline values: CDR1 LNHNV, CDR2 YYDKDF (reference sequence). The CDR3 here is CATSRDFTDTQYF. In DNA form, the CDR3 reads TGTGCCACCAGCAGGGACTTCACAGATACGCAGTATTTT.

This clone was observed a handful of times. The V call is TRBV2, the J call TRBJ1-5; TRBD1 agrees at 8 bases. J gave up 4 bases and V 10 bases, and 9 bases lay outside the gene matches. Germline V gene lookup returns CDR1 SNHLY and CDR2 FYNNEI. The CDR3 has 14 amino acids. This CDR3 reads CATSDRVGNQPQHF. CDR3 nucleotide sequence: TGTGCCACCTCGGACAGGGTGGGGAATCAGCCCCAGCATTTT. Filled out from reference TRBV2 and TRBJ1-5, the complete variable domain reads EPEVTQTPSHQVTQMGQEVILRCVPISNHLYFYWYRQILGQKVEFLVSFYNNEISEKSEIFDDQFSVERPDGSNFTLKIRSTKLEDSAMYFCATSDRVGNQPQHFGDGTRLSIL.